A selection of T cell receptor beta chains follows, all from one sample in a study of CDR3 diversity in severe acne. TCRdb used MiXCR to reprocess the PCR reads, holding one entry per CDR3 protein. The sample holds fewer than 90,000 distinct CDR3 sequences; around 49% are singletons and the top ten take 14%. The sequencing input was blood. These receptors all stem from a male donor in good health, without acne. The CDR3 runs from the conserved cysteine through the conserved F or W. A D gene is named only where the DNA matches it firmly. Not all rows give a size; the values are once, few, many and, for expanded clones, a class.

J gene	V gene	clone size	D gene	CDR3 protein	CDR3 DNA
TRBJ2-3	TRBV6-1	many	TRBD2	CASGGRVGDTQYF	TGTGCCAGCGGAGGGAGGGTGGGAGATACGCAGTATTTT
TRBJ2-7	TRBV20-1	-	-	CSALRRKVGEQYF	TGCAGTGCCCTCAGGCGGAAGGTCGGGGAGCAGTACTTC
TRBJ2-1	TRBV20-1	few	TRBD2	CSAGTSGQFF	TGCAGTGCCGGGACTAGCGGGCAGTTCTTC
TRBJ2-1	TRBV12-3/TRBV12-4	-	-	CASSPNAGSLWNEQFF	TGTGCCAGCAGTCCCAACGCCGGGAGTCTATGGAATGAGCAGTTCTTC
TRBJ1-2	TRBV7-8	-	-	CASSLAAGAGYTF	TGTGCCAGCAGCTTAGCAGCAGGGGCTGGCTACACCTTC
TRBJ2-5	TRBV6-5	-	-	CASSYGTLTETQYF	TGTGCCAGCAGTTACGGGACCTTAACAGAGACCCAGTACTTC
TRBJ2-3	TRBV4-2	-	-	CASSHPEEDTQYF	TGTGCCAGCAGCCACCCAGAGGAAGATACGCAGTATTTT
TRBJ1-2	TRBV28	few	-	CASSFIAGPDYTF	TGTGCCAGCAGTTTTATTGCAGGGCCTGACTACACCTTC
TRBJ2-7	TRBV14	-	TRBD1	CASSQDGTGGYEQYF	TGTGCCAGCAGCCAGGACGGGACAGGGGGATACGAGCAGTACTTC
TRBJ1-1	TRBV6-5	-	-	CASSTMNTEAFF	TGTGCCAGCAGTACGATGAACACTGAAGCTTTCTTT
TRBJ2-5	TRBV20-1	-	TRBD2	CSTIAGQLAVQETQYF	TGCAGTACAATAGCGGGCCAACTAGCGGTGCAAGAGACCCAGTACTTC
TRBJ1-4	TRBV9	-	-	CASSVDPSNEKLFF	TGTGCCAGCAGCGTAGACCCTTCGAATGAAAAACTGTTTTTT
TRBJ1-6	TRBV5-6	-	TRBD1	CASSLGQGVLRNSPLHF	TGTGCCAGCAGCTTGGGGCAGGGGGTTCTACGTAATTCACCCCTCCACTTT
TRBJ1-1	TRBV4-1	few	-	CASSQDWVTEAFF	TGCGCCAGCAGCCAAGATTGGGTCACTGAAGCTTTCTTT
TRBJ2-1	TRBV7-9	-	-	CASSIALGFPEQFF	TGTGCCAGCAGCATAGCCCTGGGATTTCCTGAGCAGTTCTTC
TRBJ1-2	TRBV6-1	many	-	CASGTRQINYGYTF	TGTGCCAGCGGGACTAGGCAGATTAACTATGGCTACACCTTC
TRBJ2-5	TRBV19	medium-sized	-	CASSIPTESETQYF	TGTGCCAGTAGTATCCCGACAGAGAGCGAGACCCAGTACTTC
TRBJ1-4	TRBV20-1	medium-sized	-	CSASGGASEKLFF	TGCAGTGCTAGTGGGGGGGCCAGCGAAAAACTGTTTTTT
TRBJ1-5	TRBV20-1	-	TRBD1	CSAMVWGQGNNQPQHF	TGCAGTGCCATGGTATGGGGACAGGGGAACAATCAGCCCCAGCATTTT
TRBJ1-6	TRBV20-1	-	-	CSARDRTRLGPGTRSPLHF	TGCAGTGCTAGAGACAGGACCCGCCTTGGCCCGGGGACCCGTTCACCCCTCCACTTT
TRBJ2-7	TRBV7-7	few	-	CASSVAYSYEQYF	TGTGCTAGCAGCGTAGCGTACTCCTACGAGCAGTACTTC
TRBJ1-5	TRBV4-2	many	-	CASSQDRSWAGLNQPQHF	TGTGCCAGCAGCCAAGATCGAAGTTGGGCAGGGCTCAATCAGCCCCAGCATTTT